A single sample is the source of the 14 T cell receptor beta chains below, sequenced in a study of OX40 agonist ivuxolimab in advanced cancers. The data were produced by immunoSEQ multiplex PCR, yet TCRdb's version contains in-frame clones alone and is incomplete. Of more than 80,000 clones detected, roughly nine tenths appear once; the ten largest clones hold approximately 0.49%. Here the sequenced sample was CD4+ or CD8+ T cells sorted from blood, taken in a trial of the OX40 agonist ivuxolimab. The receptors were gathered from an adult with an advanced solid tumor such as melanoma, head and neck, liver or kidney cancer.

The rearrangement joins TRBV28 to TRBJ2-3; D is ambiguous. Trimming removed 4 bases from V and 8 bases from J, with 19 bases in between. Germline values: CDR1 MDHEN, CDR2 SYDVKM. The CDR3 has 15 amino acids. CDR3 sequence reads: CASSSRLLAAFTQYF. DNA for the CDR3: TGTGCCAGCAGTTCCCGCCTTTTAGCCGCGTTTACGCAGTATTTT.

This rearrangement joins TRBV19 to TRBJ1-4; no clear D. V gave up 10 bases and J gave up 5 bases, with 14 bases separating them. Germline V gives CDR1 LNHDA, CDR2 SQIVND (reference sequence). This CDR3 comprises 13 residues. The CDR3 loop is CATRSYSNEKLFF. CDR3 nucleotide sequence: TGTGCCACTCGTAGTTATTCGAATGAAAAACTGTTTTTT. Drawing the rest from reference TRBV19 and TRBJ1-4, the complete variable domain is DGGITQSPKYLFRKEGQNVTLSCEQNLNHDAMYWYRQDPGQGLRLIYYSQIVNDFQKGDIAEGYSVSREKKESFPLTVTSAQKNPTAFYLCATRSYSNEKLFFGSGTQLSVL.

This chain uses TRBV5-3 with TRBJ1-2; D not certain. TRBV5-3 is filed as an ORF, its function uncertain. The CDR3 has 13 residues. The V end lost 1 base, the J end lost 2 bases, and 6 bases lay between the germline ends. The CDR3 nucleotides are TGTGCCAGAAGCTTGAACTTCAACTATGGCTACACCTTC. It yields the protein CARSLNFNYGYTF.

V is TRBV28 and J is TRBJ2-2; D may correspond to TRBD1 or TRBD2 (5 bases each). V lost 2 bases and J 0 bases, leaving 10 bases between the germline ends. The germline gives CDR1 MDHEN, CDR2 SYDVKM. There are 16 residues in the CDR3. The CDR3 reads CASSLTGRTNTGELFF. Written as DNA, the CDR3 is TGTGCCAGCAGTTTAACGGGACGGACGAACACCGGGGAGCTGTTTTTT.

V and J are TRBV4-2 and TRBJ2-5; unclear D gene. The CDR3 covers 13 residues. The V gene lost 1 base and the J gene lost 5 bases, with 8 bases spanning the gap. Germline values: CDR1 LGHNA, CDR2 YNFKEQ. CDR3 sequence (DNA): TGTGCCAGCAGCCAAGGGCAGAGGGAGACCCAGTACTTC. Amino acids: CASSQGQRETQYF.

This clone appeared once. This chain's CDR3 is CASSLIGNTQYF. CDR3 coding DNA: TGTGCCAGCAGCTTAATCGGGAATACGCAGTATTTT. The chain is built from TRBV7-2 and TRBJ2-3, with D possibly TRBD2 on 5 matching bases. Germline V gene data show CDR1 as SGHTA and CDR2 as FQGNSA. The CDR3 covers 12 residues. Trimming pared 2 bases from V and 7 bases from J, leaving 7 bases between.

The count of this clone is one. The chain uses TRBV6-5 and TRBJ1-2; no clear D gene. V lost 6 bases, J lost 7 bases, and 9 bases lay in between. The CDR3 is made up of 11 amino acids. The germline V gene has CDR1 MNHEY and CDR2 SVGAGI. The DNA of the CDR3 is TGTGCCAGCAGCTTCAAAGGTGGCTACACCTTC. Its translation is CASSFKGGYTF.

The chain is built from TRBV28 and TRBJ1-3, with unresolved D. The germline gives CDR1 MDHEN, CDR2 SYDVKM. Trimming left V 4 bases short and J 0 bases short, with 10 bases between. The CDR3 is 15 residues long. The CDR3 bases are TGTGCCAGCAGTTCCTCCGGGCCCTCTGGAAACACCATATATTTT. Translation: CASSSSGPSGNTIYF.

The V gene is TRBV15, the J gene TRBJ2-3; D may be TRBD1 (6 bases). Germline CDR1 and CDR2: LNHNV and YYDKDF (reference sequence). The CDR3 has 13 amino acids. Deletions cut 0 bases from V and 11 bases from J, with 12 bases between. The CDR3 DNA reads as TGTGCCACCAGCAGAGATACAGGACAGCAGCAGTATTTT. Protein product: CATSRDTGQQQYF.

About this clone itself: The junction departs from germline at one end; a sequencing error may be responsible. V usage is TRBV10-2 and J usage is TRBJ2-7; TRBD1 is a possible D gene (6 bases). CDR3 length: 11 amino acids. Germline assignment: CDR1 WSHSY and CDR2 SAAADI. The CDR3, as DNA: TGCGCCACCTCAGGGGCCAACGAGCAGTGCTTC. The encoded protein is CATSGANEQCF.

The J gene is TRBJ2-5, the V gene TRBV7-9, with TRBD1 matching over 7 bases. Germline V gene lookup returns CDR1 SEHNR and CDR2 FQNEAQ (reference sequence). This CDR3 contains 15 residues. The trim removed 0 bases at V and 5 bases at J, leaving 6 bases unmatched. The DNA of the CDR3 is TGTGCCAGCAGCTTAGCTACAGGGGCCCGGGAGACCCAGTACTTC. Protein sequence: CASSLATGARETQYF.

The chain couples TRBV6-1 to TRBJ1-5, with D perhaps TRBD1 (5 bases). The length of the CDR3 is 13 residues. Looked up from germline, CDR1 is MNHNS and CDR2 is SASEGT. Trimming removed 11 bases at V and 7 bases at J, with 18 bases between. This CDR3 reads CAVGVGEWQPQHF. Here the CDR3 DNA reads TGTGCCGTGGGGGTGGGGGAATGGCAGCCCCAGCATTTT.

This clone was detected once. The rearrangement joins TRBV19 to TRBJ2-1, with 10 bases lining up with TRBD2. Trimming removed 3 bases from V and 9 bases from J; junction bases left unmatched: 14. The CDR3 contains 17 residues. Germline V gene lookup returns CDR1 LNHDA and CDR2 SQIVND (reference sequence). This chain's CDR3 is CASSIALLAGRSAEQFF. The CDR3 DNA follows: TGTGCCAGTAGTATCGCTTTACTAGCGGGGAGGTCAGCTGAGCAGTTCTTC. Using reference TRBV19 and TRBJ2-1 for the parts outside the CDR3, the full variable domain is DGGITQSPKYLFRKEGQNVTLSCEQNLNHDAMYWYRQDPGQGLRLIYYSQIVNDFQKGDIAEGYSVSREKKESFPLTVTSAQKNPTAFYLCASSIALLAGRSAEQFFGPGTRLTVL.

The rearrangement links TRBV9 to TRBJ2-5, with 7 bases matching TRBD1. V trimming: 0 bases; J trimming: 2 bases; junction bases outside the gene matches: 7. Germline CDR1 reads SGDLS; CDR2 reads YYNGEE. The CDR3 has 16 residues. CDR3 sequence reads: CASSVALGQTQETQYF. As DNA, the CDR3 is TGTGCCAGCAGCGTAGCTCTGGGACAGACACAAGAGACCCAGTACTTC.